Listed below are T cell receptor beta chains from one sample, sequenced in a study of T cell responses to AZD1222 COVID-19 vaccine. TCRdb's table, derived via immunoSEQ multiplex PCR, lists solely in-frame clones and lacks some. The table lists about 170,000 clones, approximately 95% of them singletons. Sequencing used peripheral blood, obtained on day 0 of AZD1222 vaccination. The receptor set was obtained from an adult in good health. CDR3s include the opening cysteine and the closing phenylalanine or tryptophan. D genes are given only for firm matches. Not all rows give a size; the values are once, few, many and, for expanded clones, a class.

j_gene: TRBJ1-6; d_gene: TRBD1; abundance: -; v_gene: TRBV25-1; CDR3aa: CASRGTGYSPLHF; CDR3nt: TGTGCCAGCAGAGGGACAGGGTACTCACCCCTCCACTTT
j_gene: TRBJ1-1; d_gene: -; abundance: -; v_gene: TRBV5-1; CDR3aa: CASSFRPSAGTEAFF; CDR3nt: TGCGCCAGCAGCTTCAGACCCTCAGCGGGGACTGAAGCTTTCTTT
j_gene: TRBJ1-2; d_gene: -; abundance: -; v_gene: TRBV4-1; CDR3aa: CASSQGEGVGYGYTF; CDR3nt: TGCGCCAGCAGCCAAGGCGAGGGTGTAGGGTATGGCTACACCTTC
j_gene: TRBJ1-1; d_gene: -; abundance: -; v_gene: TRBV5-6; CDR3aa: CASPTRGEAFF; CDR3nt: TGTGCCAGCCCTACACGGGGTGAAGCTTTCTTT
j_gene: TRBJ2-7; d_gene: -; abundance: -; v_gene: TRBV6-5; CDR3aa: CASSYDGPSYEQYF; CDR3nt: TGTGCCAGCAGTTACGACGGGCCTTCCTACGAGCAGTACTTC
j_gene: TRBJ1-2; d_gene: TRBD1; abundance: -; v_gene: TRBV7-9; CDR3aa: CASSSPGQGYGYTF; CDR3nt: TGTGCCAGCAGCTCTCCGGGACAGGGCTATGGCTACACCTTC
j_gene: TRBJ1-2; d_gene: -; abundance: -; v_gene: TRBV6-1; CDR3aa: CASSEGWRDNYGYTF; CDR3nt: TGTGCCAGCAGTGAGGGTTGGAGGGATAACTATGGCTACACCTTC
j_gene: TRBJ2-3; d_gene: -; abundance: -; v_gene: TRBV7-9; CDR3aa: CASSLAWADTQYF; CDR3nt: TGTGCCAGCAGCTTAGCATGGGCAGATACGCAGTATTTT
j_gene: TRBJ2-7; d_gene: -; abundance: -; v_gene: TRBV5-1; CDR3aa: CASGRDGSYEQYF; CDR3nt: TGCGCCAGCGGAAGGGACGGATCCTACGAGCAGTACTTC
j_gene: TRBJ2-5; d_gene: -; abundance: -; v_gene: TRBV10-1; CDR3aa: CASSDLGQETQYF; CDR3nt: TGCGCCAGCAGTGATCTTGGCCAAGAGACCCAGTACTTC
j_gene: TRBJ1-2; d_gene: TRBD1; abundance: -; v_gene: TRBV29-1; CDR3aa: CSVEDPGTGIDGYTF; CDR3nt: TGCAGCGTTGAAGATCCAGGGACAGGGATTGATGGCTACACCTTC
j_gene: TRBJ1-1; d_gene: -; abundance: -; v_gene: TRBV9; CDR3aa: CASSAATDGTEAFF; CDR3nt: TGTGCCAGCAGCGCTGCCACAGACGGAACTGAAGCTTTCTTT
j_gene: TRBJ1-1; d_gene: -; abundance: -; v_gene: TRBV12-3/TRBV12-4; CDR3aa: CASSQLGSEAFF; CDR3nt: TGTGCCAGCTCTCAACTGGGGAGTGAAGCTTTCTTT
j_gene: TRBJ1-4; d_gene: -; abundance: few; v_gene: TRBV7-9; CDR3aa: CASSLGEGRRLFF; CDR3nt: TGTGCCAGCAGCTTAGGGGAGGGCCGGAGATTGTTTTTT
j_gene: TRBJ1-5; d_gene: TRBD1; abundance: -; v_gene: TRBV27; CDR3aa: CASRPRTGNQPQHF; CDR3nt: TGTGCCAGCAGACCGCGGACAGGTAATCAGCCCCAGCATTTT
j_gene: TRBJ2-4; d_gene: TRBD1; abundance: -; v_gene: TRBV7-9; CDR3aa: CASSPSGQGQGDQYF; CDR3nt: TGTGCCAGCAGCCCATCTGGACAGGGACAGGGGGATCAGTACTTC
j_gene: TRBJ2-5; d_gene: TRBD2; abundance: -; v_gene: TRBV11-3; CDR3aa: CASSPISGGGAGETQYF; CDR3nt: TGTGCCAGCAGCCCCATTTCTGGCGGGGGGGCTGGGGAGACCCAGTACTTC
j_gene: TRBJ2-7; d_gene: -; abundance: -; v_gene: TRBV18; CDR3aa: CASPPPVYEQYF; CDR3nt: TGTGCCAGCCCACCACCGGTCTACGAGCAGTACTTC
j_gene: TRBJ1-1; d_gene: -; abundance: -; v_gene: TRBV6-5; CDR3aa: CASSLGLNTEAFF; CDR3nt: TGTGCCAGCAGTTTAGGGTTGAACACTGAAGCTTTCTTT
j_gene: TRBJ2-3; d_gene: -; abundance: -; v_gene: TRBV19; CDR3aa: CASSSSDTPIGDTQYF; CDR3nt: TGTGCCAGTAGTAGCTCCGACACCCCGATCGGAGATACGCAGTATTTT
j_gene: TRBJ1-2; d_gene: -; abundance: -; v_gene: TRBV28; CDR3aa: CASSLGDYGYTF; CDR3nt: TGTGCCAGCAGTTTAGGAGACTATGGCTACACCTTC
j_gene: TRBJ2-1; d_gene: -; abundance: -; v_gene: TRBV6-1; CDR3aa: CASSDWAGHNEQFF; CDR3nt: TGTGCCAGCAGTGATTGGGCGGGACACAATGAGCAGTTCTTC
j_gene: TRBJ1-3; d_gene: -; abundance: -; v_gene: TRBV3-1/TRBV3-2; CDR3aa: CASSQGGAGATIYF; CDR3nt: TGTGCCAGCAGCCAAGGGGGGGCCGGGGCAACCATATATTTT
j_gene: TRBJ2-1; d_gene: TRBD2; abundance: -; v_gene: TRBV15; CDR3aa: CATSRGSGGAYNEQFF; CDR3nt: TGTGCCACCAGCAGGGGAAGCGGGGGGGCTTACAATGAGCAGTTCTTC
j_gene: TRBJ1-2; d_gene: -; abundance: -; v_gene: TRBV10-3; CDR3aa: CAISGGSGYGYTF; CDR3nt: TGTGCCATCAGTGGGGGCTCTGGCTATGGCTACACCTTC
j_gene: TRBJ2-1; d_gene: -; abundance: -; v_gene: TRBV11-2; CDR3aa: CASSPPGLRGGSEQFF; CDR3nt: TGTGCCAGCAGCCCTCCGGGACTAAGGGGGGGGAGTGAGCAGTTCTTC
j_gene: TRBJ1-2; d_gene: -; abundance: -; v_gene: TRBV5-5; CDR3aa: CASRSLIYNYGYTF; CDR3nt: TGTGCCAGCAGGAGTCTGATATATAACTATGGCTACACCTTC
j_gene: TRBJ2-5; d_gene: TRBD2; abundance: -; v_gene: TRBV5-1; CDR3aa: CASSLLAGVQETQYF; CDR3nt: TGCGCCAGCAGCTTGCTAGCGGGGGTTCAAGAGACCCAGTACTTC
j_gene: TRBJ2-1; d_gene: TRBD1; abundance: once; v_gene: TRBV5-1; CDR3aa: CASSLGTDWNEQFF; CDR3nt: TGCGCCAGCAGCCTGGGGACAGATTGGAATGAGCAGTTCTTC
j_gene: TRBJ2-7; d_gene: -; abundance: -; v_gene: TRBV7-5; CDR3aa: CVRSGGVSSYEQYF; CDR3nt: TGTGTCAGAAGTGGGGGGGTCAGCTCCTACGAGCAGTACTTC
j_gene: TRBJ2-7; d_gene: -; abundance: -; v_gene: TRBV19; CDR3aa: CASSIRGSTFYEQYF; CDR3nt: TGTGCCAGTAGTATAAGGGGATCCACATTCTACGAGCAGTACTTC
j_gene: TRBJ2-7; d_gene: -; abundance: -; v_gene: TRBV6-5; CDR3aa: CASRPRSRQPYEQYF; CDR3nt: TGTGCCAGCAGACCCCGGTCCCGACAGCCCTACGAGCAGTACTTC
j_gene: TRBJ1-4; d_gene: -; abundance: -; v_gene: TRBV7-8; CDR3aa: CASSLAGGYEKLFF; CDR3nt: TGTGCCAGCAGCTTAGCAGGGGGTTATGAAAAACTGTTTTTT
j_gene: TRBJ1-1; d_gene: TRBD1; abundance: once; v_gene: TRBV6-5; CDR3aa: CASSRDREGNTEAFF; CDR3nt: TGTGCCAGCAGTCGGGACAGGGAGGGGAACACTGAAGCTTTCTTT
j_gene: TRBJ2-3; d_gene: -; abundance: -; v_gene: TRBV27; CDR3aa: CASSLSEGQISTDTQYF; CDR3nt: TGTGCCAGCAGTTTATCGGAAGGACAGATAAGCACAGATACGCAGTATTTT
j_gene: TRBJ2-1; d_gene: -; abundance: -; v_gene: TRBV25-1; CDR3aa: CASSLAGTPYNEQFF; CDR3nt: TGTGCCAGCAGTCTTGCCGGGACACCGTACAATGAGCAGTTCTTC
j_gene: TRBJ2-1; d_gene: TRBD2; abundance: -; v_gene: TRBV11-2; CDR3aa: CASSPGASGSAGAEQFF; CDR3nt: TGTGCCAGCAGCCCGGGGGCTAGCGGGAGCGCCGGAGCTGAGCAGTTCTTC
j_gene: TRBJ2-5; d_gene: TRBD1; abundance: -; v_gene: TRBV5-1; CDR3aa: CASSHLGQGARVETQYF; CDR3nt: TGCGCCAGCAGCCACCTGGGACAGGGGGCGCGCGTGGAGACCCAGTACTTC
j_gene: TRBJ2-5; d_gene: TRBD2; abundance: -; v_gene: TRBV11-2; CDR3aa: CASSDRTSGETQYF; CDR3nt: TGTGCCAGCAGCGACCGGACTAGCGGAGAGACCCAGTACTTC
j_gene: TRBJ2-7; d_gene: -; abundance: -; v_gene: TRBV15; CDR3aa: CATSRELSYEQYF; CDR3nt: TGTGCCACCAGCAGAGAGTTAAGCTACGAGCAGTACTTC
j_gene: TRBJ1-5; d_gene: -; abundance: -; v_gene: TRBV6-2/TRBV6-3; CDR3aa: CASSYARLSGIANQPQHF; CDR3nt: TGTGCCAGCAGTTACGCTAGATTGTCGGGTATTGCCAATCAGCCCCAGCATTTT
j_gene: TRBJ1-1; d_gene: -; abundance: -; v_gene: TRBV12-3/TRBV12-4; CDR3aa: CASSFGLFTEAFF; CDR3nt: TGTGCCAGCAGTTTCGGGTTATTCACTGAAGCTTTCTTT
j_gene: TRBJ1-2; d_gene: -; abundance: -; v_gene: TRBV11-2; CDR3aa: CASSGGYGYTF; CDR3nt: TGTGCCAGCAGTGGGGGCTATGGCTACACCTTC